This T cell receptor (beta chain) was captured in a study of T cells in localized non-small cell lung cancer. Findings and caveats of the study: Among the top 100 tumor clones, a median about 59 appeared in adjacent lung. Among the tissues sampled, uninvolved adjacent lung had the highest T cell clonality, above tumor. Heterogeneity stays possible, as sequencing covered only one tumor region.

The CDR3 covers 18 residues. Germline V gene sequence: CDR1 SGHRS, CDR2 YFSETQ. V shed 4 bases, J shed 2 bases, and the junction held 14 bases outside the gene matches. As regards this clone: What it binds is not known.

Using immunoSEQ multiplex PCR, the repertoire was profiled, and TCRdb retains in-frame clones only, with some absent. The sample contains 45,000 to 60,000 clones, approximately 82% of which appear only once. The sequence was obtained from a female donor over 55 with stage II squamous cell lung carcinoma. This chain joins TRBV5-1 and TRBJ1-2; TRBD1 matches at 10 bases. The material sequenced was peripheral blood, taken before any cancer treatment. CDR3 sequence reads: CASSTLFGQGGFNYGYTF. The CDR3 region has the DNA TGCGCCAGCAGCACACTATTTGGACAGGGGGGGTTCAACTATGGCTACACCTTC.